The present entry profiles one TCR beta chain with its context. Its target is not known. These data originate in a study of OX40 agonist ivuxolimab in advanced cancers. CDR3 length: 15 amino acids. Germline trimming cut 3 bases from V and 7 bases from J; bases unmatched to any gene: 8. Germline V CDR1 and CDR2: SGHVS, FNYEAQ. Sequencing was performed with immunoSEQ multiplex PCR; in TCRdb, only in-frame clones are kept and a portion is missing. In the table there are over 100,000 clones, roughly nine tenths of which are singletons. Points from the study as a whole: CD4+ and CD8+ blood T cells expanded clonally by week 6 at 0.1 to 3.0 mg/kg.

The sequencing here drew on CD4+ or CD8+ T cells sorted from blood, taken in a trial of the OX40 agonist ivuxolimab. This TCR derives from an adult with an advanced solid tumor such as melanoma, head and neck, liver or kidney cancer. V usage is TRBV7-6 and J usage is TRBJ2-2, with 7 positions matching TRBD2. Here the CDR3 reads CASSFVQGGIGELFF. CDR3 DNA: TGTGCCAGCAGCTTTGTTCAGGGAGGGATCGGGGAGCTGTTTTTT.